This entry lists 17 T cell receptor beta chains sequenced from one sample in a study of beta chain features in type 1 diabetes. Study conclusions and caveats: A moderate, significant TCRB CDR3 shortening appeared in type 1 diabetes across four CD4+ subsets.

These receptors' antigens are unknown. The authors reverse transcribed all of the isolated RNA, so sequencing captured expressed TCRB transcripts. The data were produced by immunoSEQ multiplex PCR, yet TCRdb's version contains in-frame clones alone and is incomplete. Of approximately 160,000 clones listed, over 55% are singletons. The sequencing sample was made of naive CD4+ T cells from blood. These receptors were obtained from a young man with type 1 diabetes.

The gene calls are TRBV30 and TRBJ2-1, with a tentative D call TRBD2 (5 bases). The germline V gene has CDR1 GTSNPN and CDR2 SVGIG (reference sequence). CDR3 length: 13 amino acids. Trimming stripped 8 bases from V and 4 bases from J, with 15 bases between. This CDR3 is CALTFGVYNEQFF. Written as DNA, the CDR3 is TGTGCCCTCACCTTCGGGGTTTACAATGAGCAGTTCTTC.

This chain connects TRBV9 to TRBJ2-5; TRBD1 aligns across 9 bases. The CDR3 has 15 amino acids. Germline V lookup: CDR1 SGDLS, CDR2 YYNGEE. J gave up 5 bases and V 4 bases, and 9 bases lay outside the gene matches. The CDR3 DNA reads TGTGCCAGCAGCCCACACAGGGGGCGTGGGGAGACCCAGTACTTC. This translates into CASSPHRGRGETQYF.

This rearrangement joins TRBV6-5 to TRBJ2-5; D is perhaps TRBD1 (5 bases). The CDR3 is 13 residues long. Germline-derived CDR1 and CDR2 are MNHEY and SVGAGI. Trimming took 9 bases from V and 2 from J, leaving 13 bases between them. The DNA for the CDR3 is TGTGCCAGTTGCCGACAGTTGCAAGAGACCCAGTACTTC. The encoded protein is CASCRQLQETQYF.

This clone was seen more than once but under ten times. This chain joins TRBV4-1 and TRBJ2-1; either TRBD1 or TRBD2 may fit D (6 bases each). The CDR3 is made up of 16 amino acids. V was clipped by 4 bases and J by 8 bases, with 21 bases between them. In germline, CDR1 is MGHRA, CDR2 YSYEKL. The CDR3 protein is CASSLGEGHRGDEQFF. The CDR3 DNA is TGCGCCAGCAGCCTCGGCGAGGGGCATAGGGGGGATGAGCAGTTCTTC.

This chain joins TRBV25-1 and TRBJ2-3, with TRBD1 matching 8 bases. Germline assignment: CDR1 MGHDK and CDR2 SYGVNS. The CDR3 loop spans 15 amino acids. V gave up 7 bases and J gave up 0 bases; unmatched junction bases: 6. CDR3 residues: CASTSQGASTDTQYF. The DNA of the CDR3 is TGTGCCAGCACCTCCCAGGGGGCGAGCACAGATACGCAGTATTTT.

This sequence joins TRBV2 and TRBJ1-2; TRBD1 might be the D (6 bases). The V gene's germline CDR1 is SNHLY and CDR2 FYNNEI. The CDR3 runs to 11 residues. V lost 2 bases, J lost 13 bases, and 11 bases lay in between. CDR3 coding DNA: TGTGCCAGCAGTGAAAGGGACACTGGCACCTTC. Translating it yields CASSERDTGTF.

The chain has TRBV6-5 and TRBJ2-2; 8 positions match TRBD1. V was pared by 8 bases and J by 7 bases, with 12 bases of the junction left unmatched. The CDR3 extends over 15 amino acids. Per the germline V gene, CDR1 is MNHEY and CDR2 is SVGAGI. CDR3 in amino acids: CASGTRQGIGGELFF. The CDR3 coding sequence is TGTGCCAGCGGCACAAGACAGGGGATTGGCGGGGAGCTGTTTTTT.

The CDR3 DNA reads TGTGCCAGCAGCTTAGTCGGGGTTTGGTACTTC. Amino acids: CASSLVGVWYF. The J gene is TRBJ2-7, the V gene TRBV7-6; D is possibly TRBD2 (5 bases). Germline CDR1 and CDR2: SGHVS and FNYEAQ. There are 11 residues in the CDR3. Trimming cost V 1 base and J 12 bases, with 10 bases left between them.

This clone was seen a handful of times. The genes are TRBV4-1 and TRBJ1-5; D possibly corresponds to TRBD1 (5 bases). Germline CDR1 is MGHRA and CDR2 is YSYEKL. Trimming cost V 1 base and J 4 bases, with 17 bases left between them. CDR3 size: 17 residues. The CDR3 DNA reads TGCGCCAGCAGCCAAGGTACCATAGGGGTGGTGAATCAGCCCCAGCATTTT. This codes for CASSQGTIGVVNQPQHF.

This clone has only one observation. The chain combines TRBV9 with TRBJ1-6, with TRBD1 matching 9 bases. This CDR3 comprises 15 residues. V was clipped by 3 bases and J by 10 bases; unmatched bases: 8. In germline, CDR1 is SGDLS, CDR2 YYNGEE. CDR3: CASSETGGPFSPLHF. CDR3 bases: TGTGCCAGCAGCGAGACAGGGGGACCCTTCTCACCCCTCCACTTT.

The V gene is TRBV29-1, the J gene TRBJ1-4, with D perhaps TRBD1 (5 bases). The CDR3 sequence is 16 residues long. The V gene lost 4 bases and the J gene lost 8 bases, with 23 bases spanning the gap. From germline, CDR1 is SQVTM and CDR2 ANQGSEA. In DNA, the CDR3 is TGCAGCGTTGGTATATGGACAACCTCCTGGGGGGAAAAACTGTTTTTT. This encodes CSVGIWTTSWGEKLFF.

This chain connects TRBV29-1 to TRBJ1-5; no firm D call. The germline gives CDR1 SQVTM, CDR2 ANQGSEA. V was trimmed by 7 bases and J by 2 bases, leaving 21 bases between them. There are 16 residues in the CDR3. CDR3 DNA sequence: TGCAGCGGTGTTCTGATGTCCCCGGAGGGCAATCAGCCCCAGCATTTT. It codes for CSGVLMSPEGNQPQHF.

This clone showed up just once. The chain links TRBV15 to TRBJ2-5; no definite D call. The CDR3 is 13 residues long. In germline, CDR1 is LNHNV, CDR2 YYDKDF (reference sequence). The ends were cut back, 1 base at V and 5 bases at J, with 8 bases in the middle. This CDR3 reads CATSRVLWETQYF. The CDR3 bases are TGTGCCACCAGCAGAGTACTTTGGGAGACCCAGTACTTC.

The chain carries TRBV5-6 and TRBJ2-3, with D perhaps TRBD2 (6 bases). In germline, CDR1 is SGHDT, CDR2 YYEEEE. The length of the CDR3 is 14 residues. V was cut by 5 bases and J by 0 bases, with 10 bases left in between. The CDR3 DNA sequence: TGTGCCAGCAGTCCCGGGACTAGCACAGATACGCAGTATTTT. Its protein is CASSPGTSTDTQYF.

The chain employs TRBV7-2 and TRBJ2-5; D is perhaps TRBD1 (6 bases). V lost 9 bases and J 1 base, leaving 9 bases between the germline ends. In germline, CDR1 is SGHTA, CDR2 FQGNSA. CDR3 length: 12 amino acids. The CDR3 region is CARRGSQETQYF. The CDR3 DNA follows: TGTGCCAGGAGGGGGTCCCAAGAGACCCAGTACTTC.

The chain is built from TRBV5-4 and TRBJ2-3, with D unresolved. Germline V gene data show CDR1 as SGHNT and CDR2 as YYREEE (reference sequence). This CDR3 spans 15 amino acids. V was shortened by 0 bases and J by 3 bases, with 11 bases between the two germline ends. CDR3 in amino acids: CASSLVSELTDTQYF. The CDR3 nucleotides read TGTGCCAGCAGCTTGGTCTCCGAGTTGACAGATACGCAGTATTTT.

This chain uses TRBV29-1 with TRBJ2-3; 12 bases line up with TRBD2. CDR3 size: 16 residues. V lost 5 bases to trimming and J lost 1 base; unmatched junction nucleotides: 7. Germline CDR1 SQVTM, CDR2 ANQGSEA. The CDR3 bases are TGCAGCGTTCACGGACTAGCGGGGAGGCGCACAGATACGCAGTATTTT. It yields the protein CSVHGLAGRRTDTQYF.